This T cell receptor (beta chain) was sequenced in a study of PD-1 blockade in classical Hodgkin lymphoma. Study-wide background: Patients were given intravenous nivolumab, 3 mg/kg, every 2 weeks.

The method was immunoSEQ multiplex PCR; TCRdb's version includes in-frame clones alone and lacks a portion of them. Of roughly 92,000 clones in the sample, roughly 92% were seen once. Every patient experienced relapse after autologous stem cell transplantation, and brentuximab vedotin exposure varied. Germline V gene data show CDR1 as MDHEN and CDR2 as SYDVKM. The CDR3 extends over 14 amino acids. J lost 2 bases, V lost 5 bases, and 5 bases had no gene match. The source is a human donor with classical Hodgkin lymphoma. J is TRBJ1-1 and V is TRBV28; TRBD1 aligns across 7 bases. This material consisted of peripheral blood mononuclear cells (PBMCs), taken at baseline. The CDR3 bases are TGTGCCAGCAGTCTTACAGGGGTTAACACTGAAGCTTTCTTT. Protein product: CASSLTGVNTEAFF.